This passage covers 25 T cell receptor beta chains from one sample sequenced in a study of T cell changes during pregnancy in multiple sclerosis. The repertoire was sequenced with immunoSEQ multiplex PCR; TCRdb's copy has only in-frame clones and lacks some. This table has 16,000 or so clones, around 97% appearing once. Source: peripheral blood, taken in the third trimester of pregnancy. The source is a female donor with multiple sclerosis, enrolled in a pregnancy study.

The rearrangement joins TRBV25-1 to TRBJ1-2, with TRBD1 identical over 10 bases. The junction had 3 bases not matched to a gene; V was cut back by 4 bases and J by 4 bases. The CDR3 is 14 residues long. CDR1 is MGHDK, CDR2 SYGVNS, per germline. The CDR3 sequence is CASSGGTGVYGYTF. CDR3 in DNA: TGTGCCAGCAGTGGAGGGACAGGGGTCTATGGCTACACCTTC.

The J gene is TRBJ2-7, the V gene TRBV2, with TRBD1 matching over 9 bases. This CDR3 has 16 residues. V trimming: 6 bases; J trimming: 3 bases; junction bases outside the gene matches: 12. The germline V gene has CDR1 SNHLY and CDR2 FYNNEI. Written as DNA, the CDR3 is TGTGCCAGCAGGAAAATTCCGGGACAGGGTGTCTACGAGCAGTACTTC. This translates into CASRKIPGQGVYEQYF. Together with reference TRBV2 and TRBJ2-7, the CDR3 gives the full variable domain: EPEVTQTPSHQVTQMGQEVILRCVPISNHLYFYWYRQILGQKVEFLVSFYNNEISEKSEIFDDQFSVERPDGSNFTLKIRSTKLEDSAMYFCASRKIPGQGVYEQYFGPGTRLTVT.

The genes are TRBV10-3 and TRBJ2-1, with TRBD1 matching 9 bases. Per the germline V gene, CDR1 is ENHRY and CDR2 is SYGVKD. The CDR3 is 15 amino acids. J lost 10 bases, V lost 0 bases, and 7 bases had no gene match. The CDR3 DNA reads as TGTGCCATCAGTGAGTCGGACAGGGGTCCAAGGGAGCAGTTCTTC. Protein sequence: CAISESDRGPREQFF.

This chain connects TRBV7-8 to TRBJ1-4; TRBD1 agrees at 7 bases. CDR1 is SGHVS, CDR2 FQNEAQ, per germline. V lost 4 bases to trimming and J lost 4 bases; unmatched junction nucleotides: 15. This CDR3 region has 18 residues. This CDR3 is CASSSTGLSLPLNEKLFF. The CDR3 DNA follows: TGTGCCAGCAGCTCGACAGGGTTGAGCCTTCCCCTTAATGAAAAACTGTTTTTT.

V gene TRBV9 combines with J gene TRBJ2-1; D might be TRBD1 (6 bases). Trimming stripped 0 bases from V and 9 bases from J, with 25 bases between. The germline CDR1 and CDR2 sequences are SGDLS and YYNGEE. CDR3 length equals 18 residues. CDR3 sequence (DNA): TGTGCCAGCAGCGTAGAAGGGCACGTAGGCCTCCTACAGGGTGAGCAGTTCTTC. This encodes CASSVEGHVGLLQGEQFF. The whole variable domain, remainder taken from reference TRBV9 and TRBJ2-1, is DSGVTQTPKHLITATGQRVTLRCSPRSGDLSVYWYQQSLDQGLQFLIQYYNGEERAKGNILERFSAQQFPDLHSELNLSSLELGDSALYFCASSVEGHVGLLQGEQFFGPGTRLTVL.

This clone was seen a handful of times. Here the CDR3 DNA reads TGCGCCAGCAGCCAAGATTCGGGGTACCAGAACACTGAAGCTTTCTTT. Translated: CASSQDSGYQNTEAFF. The chain couples TRBV4-1 to TRBJ1-1; no definite D call. The V end lost 0 bases, the J end lost 1 base, and 12 bases lay between the germline ends. CDR3 length: 16 amino acids. The germline CDR1 and CDR2 sequences are MGHRA and YSYEKL.

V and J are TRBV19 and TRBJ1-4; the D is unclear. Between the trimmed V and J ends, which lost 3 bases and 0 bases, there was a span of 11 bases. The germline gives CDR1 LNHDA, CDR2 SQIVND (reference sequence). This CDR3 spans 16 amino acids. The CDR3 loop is CASSMGAGTTNEKLFF. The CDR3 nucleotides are TGTGCCAGTAGTATGGGTGCGGGCACAACTAATGAAAAACTGTTTTTT.

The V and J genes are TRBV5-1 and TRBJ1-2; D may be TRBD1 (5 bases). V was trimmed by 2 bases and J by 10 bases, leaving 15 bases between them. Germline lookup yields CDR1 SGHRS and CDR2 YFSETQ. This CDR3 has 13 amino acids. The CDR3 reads CASSFTGTHPYTF. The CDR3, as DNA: TGCGCCAGCAGCTTTACCGGGACTCACCCCTACACCTTC.

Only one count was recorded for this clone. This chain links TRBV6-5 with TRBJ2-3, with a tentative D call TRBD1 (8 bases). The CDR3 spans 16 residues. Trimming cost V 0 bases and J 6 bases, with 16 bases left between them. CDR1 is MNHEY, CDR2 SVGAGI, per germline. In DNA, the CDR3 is TGTGCCAGCAGTTACTCTATAACAGGGGGGGCCGATACGCAGTATTTT. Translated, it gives CASSYSITGGADTQYF.

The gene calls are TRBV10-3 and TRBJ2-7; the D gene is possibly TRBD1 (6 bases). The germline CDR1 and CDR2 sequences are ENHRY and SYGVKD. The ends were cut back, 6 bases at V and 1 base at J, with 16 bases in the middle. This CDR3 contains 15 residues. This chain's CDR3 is CAISDTGKLSYEQYF. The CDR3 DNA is TGTGCCATCAGCGATACAGGGAAGCTGTCCTACGAGCAGTACTTC.

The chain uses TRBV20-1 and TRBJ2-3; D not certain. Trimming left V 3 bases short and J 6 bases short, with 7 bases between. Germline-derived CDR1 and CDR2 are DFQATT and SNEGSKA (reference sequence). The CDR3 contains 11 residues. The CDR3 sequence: CSAREQDTQYF. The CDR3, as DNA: TGCAGTGCTAGGGAACAGGATACGCAGTATTTT.

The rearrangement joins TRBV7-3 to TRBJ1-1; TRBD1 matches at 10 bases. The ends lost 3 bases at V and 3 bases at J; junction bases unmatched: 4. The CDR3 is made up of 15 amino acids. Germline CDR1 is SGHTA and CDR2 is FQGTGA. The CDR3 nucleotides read TGTGCCAGCAGCTTCCAGGGACAGGGGTACACTGAAGCTTTCTTT. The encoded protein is CASSFQGQGYTEAFF.

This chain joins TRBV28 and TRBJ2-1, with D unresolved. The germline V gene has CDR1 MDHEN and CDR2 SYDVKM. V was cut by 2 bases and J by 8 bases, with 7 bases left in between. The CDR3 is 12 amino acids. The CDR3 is CASSLGRDEQFF. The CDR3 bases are TGTGCCAGCAGTTTAGGGCGCGATGAGCAGTTCTTC.

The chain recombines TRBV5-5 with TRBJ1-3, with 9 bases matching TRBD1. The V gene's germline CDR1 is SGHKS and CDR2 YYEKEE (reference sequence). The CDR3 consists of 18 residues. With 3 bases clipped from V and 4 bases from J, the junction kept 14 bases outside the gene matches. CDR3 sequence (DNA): TGTGCCAGCAGCTCAATATACCGGGACAGGGCTAGCGGAAACACCATATATTTT. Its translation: CASSSIYRDRASGNTIYF.

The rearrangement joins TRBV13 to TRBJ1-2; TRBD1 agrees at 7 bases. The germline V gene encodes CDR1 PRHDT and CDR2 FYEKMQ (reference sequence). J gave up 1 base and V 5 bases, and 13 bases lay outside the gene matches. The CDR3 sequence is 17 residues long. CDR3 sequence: CASSTPRTGEINYGYTF. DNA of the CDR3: TGTGCCAGCAGCACCCCCCGGACAGGAGAAATTAACTATGGCTACACCTTC.

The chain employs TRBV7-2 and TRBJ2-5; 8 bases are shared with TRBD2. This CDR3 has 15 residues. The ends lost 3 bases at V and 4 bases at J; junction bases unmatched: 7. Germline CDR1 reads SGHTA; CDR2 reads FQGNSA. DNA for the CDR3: TGTGCCAGCAGCTTGGGAGCGGGGGTTCGAGAGACCCAGTACTTC. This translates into CASSLGAGVRETQYF. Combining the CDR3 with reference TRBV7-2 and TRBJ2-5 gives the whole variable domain GAGVSQSPSNKVTEKGKDVELRCDPISGHTALYWYRQSLGQGLEFLIYFQGNSAPDKSGLPSDRFSAERTGGSVSTLTIQRTQQEDSAVYLCASSLGAGVRETQYFGPGTRLLVL.

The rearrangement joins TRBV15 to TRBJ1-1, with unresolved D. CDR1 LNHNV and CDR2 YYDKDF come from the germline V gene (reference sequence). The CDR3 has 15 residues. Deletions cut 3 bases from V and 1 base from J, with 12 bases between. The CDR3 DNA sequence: TGTGCCACCAGCAGCTCCCTACGAAAGAACACTGAAGCTTTCTTT. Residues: CATSSSLRKNTEAFF. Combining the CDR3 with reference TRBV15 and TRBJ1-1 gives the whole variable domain DAMVIQNPRYQVTQFGKPVTLSCSQTLNHNVMYWYQQKSSQAPKLLFHYYDKDFNNEADTPDNFQSRRPNTSFCFLDIRSPGLGDTAMYLCATSSSLRKNTEAFFGQGTRLTVV.

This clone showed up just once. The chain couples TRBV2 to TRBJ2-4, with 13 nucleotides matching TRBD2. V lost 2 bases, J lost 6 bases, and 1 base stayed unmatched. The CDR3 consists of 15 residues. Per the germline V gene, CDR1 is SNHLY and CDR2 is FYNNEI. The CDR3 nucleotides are TGTGCCAGCAGTGAAACTAGCGGGAGGGCAAACATTCAGTACTTC. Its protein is CASSETSGRANIQYF.

In DNA, the CDR3 is TGCGCCAGCAGCTCGACAGGGGTTAGCACTGAAGCTTTCTTT. Translating it yields CASSSTGVSTEAFF. The chain recombines TRBV5-1 with TRBJ1-1; 8 nucleotides agree with TRBD1. Per germline, CDR1 SGHRS and CDR2 YFSETQ. Trimming at V came to 3 bases and at J to 4 bases, leaving 5 bases not matched to a gene. CDR3 length: 14 residues.

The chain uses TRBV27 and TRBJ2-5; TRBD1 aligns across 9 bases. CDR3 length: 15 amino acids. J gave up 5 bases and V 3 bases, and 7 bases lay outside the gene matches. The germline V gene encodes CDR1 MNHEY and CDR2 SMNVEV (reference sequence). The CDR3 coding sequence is TGTGCCAGCAGTTTTGGAGGGACAGGGATGGAGACCCAGTACTTC. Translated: CASSFGGTGMETQYF.

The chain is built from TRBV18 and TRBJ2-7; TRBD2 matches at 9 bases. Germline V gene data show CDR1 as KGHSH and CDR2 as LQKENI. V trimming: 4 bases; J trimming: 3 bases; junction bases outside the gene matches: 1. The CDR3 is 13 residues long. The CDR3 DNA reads TGTGCCAGCTCACTGACTAGCGGCTACGAGCAGTACTTC. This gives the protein CASSLTSGYEQYF.

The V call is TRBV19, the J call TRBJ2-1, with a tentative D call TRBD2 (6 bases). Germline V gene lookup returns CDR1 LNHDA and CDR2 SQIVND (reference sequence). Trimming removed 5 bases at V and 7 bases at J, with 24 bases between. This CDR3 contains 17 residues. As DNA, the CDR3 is TGTGCCAGTAGTCGGTCCCTTTCTAGAGTTGGGGGGAATGAGCAGTTCTTC. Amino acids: CASSRSLSRVGGNEQFF.

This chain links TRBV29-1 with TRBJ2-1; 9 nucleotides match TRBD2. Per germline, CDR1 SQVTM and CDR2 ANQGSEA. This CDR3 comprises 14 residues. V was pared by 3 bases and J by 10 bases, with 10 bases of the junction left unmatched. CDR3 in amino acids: CSVEDLAGAGEQFF. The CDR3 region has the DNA TGCAGCGTTGAGGATTTAGCGGGGGCGGGGGAGCAGTTCTTC.

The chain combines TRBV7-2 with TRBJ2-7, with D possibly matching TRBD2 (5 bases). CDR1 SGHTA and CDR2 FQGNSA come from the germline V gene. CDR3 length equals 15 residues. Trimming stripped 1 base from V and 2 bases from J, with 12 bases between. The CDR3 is CASSLGRGSTYEQYF. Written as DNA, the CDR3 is TGTGCCAGCAGCTTAGGACGGGGTTCGACCTACGAGCAGTACTTC.

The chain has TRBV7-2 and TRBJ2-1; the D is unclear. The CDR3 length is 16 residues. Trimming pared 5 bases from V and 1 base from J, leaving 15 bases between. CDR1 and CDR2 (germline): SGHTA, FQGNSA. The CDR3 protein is CASSPNLGSSYNEQFF. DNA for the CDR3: TGTGCCAGCAGCCCCAACCTAGGCTCATCCTACAATGAGCAGTTCTTC.